These T cell receptor beta chains were read from a single sample in a study of shared clonotypes between healthy human individuals. Using immunoSEQ multiplex PCR, the repertoire was profiled, and TCRdb retains in-frame clones only, with some absent. The top ten clones hold approximately 0.13% of a sample with roughly 2 million clones, roughly 94% of them seen once. The sequencing input was naive CD4+ T cells sorted from blood. All receptors derive from a man in his late teens or twenties in good health. The CDR3 runs from the conserved cysteine through the conserved F or W. The D gene is left open where the match is weak. The size of a clone is reported for some rows only, either as once, few or many, or as a class for expanded clones.

abundance,d_gene,j_gene,v_gene,CDR3nt,CDR3aa
-,TRBD2,TRBJ2-3,TRBV5-1,TGCGCCAGCAGCTTCTTTAGCGGGGGGGCTCCAGATACGCAGTATTTT,CASSFFSGGAPDTQYF
once,-,TRBJ2-1,TRBV11-2,TGTGCCAGCAGCTCCCTAAGAAGTTGGGGAGAGTCCTACAATGAGCAGTTCTTC,CASSSLRSWGESYNEQFF
-,-,TRBJ2-1,TRBV5-1,TGCGCCAGCAGCTTGGGCGAGGAGCAGTTCTTC,CASSLGEEQFF
-,TRBD1,TRBJ2-2,TRBV29-1,TGCAGCGTTCTGGGACAGGGGAAGACCGGGGAGCTGTTTTTT,CSVLGQGKTGELFF
-,-,TRBJ1-2,TRBV6-5,TGTGCCAGCAGATCTGCTAGCAACTATGGCTACACCTTC,CASRSASNYGYTF
-,-,TRBJ2-1,TRBV27,TGTGCCAGCAGTTTTGCCGCCAGCTCCTACAATGAGCAGTTCTTC,CASSFAASSYNEQFF
-,-,TRBJ1-3,TRBV10-3,TGTGCCATCAGTGAGTCGAAAGTGTTGGGATCCGGAAACACCATATATTTT,CAISESKVLGSGNTIYF
once,-,TRBJ2-5,TRBV28,TGTGCCAGCAGTTTAGCTGCAGCGTTTGGAGGACAAGAGACCCAGTACTTC,CASSLAAAFGGQETQYF
-,TRBD1,TRBJ1-1,TRBV28,TGTGCCAGCAGGCGGGGACAGGTCATGAACACTGAAGCTTTCTTT,CASRRGQVMNTEAFF
once,TRBD1,TRBJ1-5,TRBV6-6,TGTGCCAGCAGTGCCAGGGGGGCGGGTCAGCCCCAGCATTTT,CASSARGAGQPQHF
-,TRBD2,TRBJ2-7,TRBV9,TGTGCCAGCAGCGTAGAGCGGGAGGGCCGGAACGAGCAGTACTTC,CASSVEREGRNEQYF
-,-,TRBJ2-3,TRBV10-3,TGTGCCATCAGTGAAGGGGATACGCAGTATTTT,CAISEGDTQYF
-,-,TRBJ1-4,TRBV30,TGTGCCTGGAGTGTGGGGGGGAACAATGAAAAACTGTTTTTT,CAWSVGGNNEKLFF
-,-,TRBJ1-1,TRBV7-2,TGTGCCAGCAGATTGGGGGTGAACACTGAAGCTTTCTTT,CASRLGVNTEAFF
-,-,TRBJ2-5,TRBV7-9,TGTGCCAGCAGCTTAGCGCTGGAGACCCAGTACTTC,CASSLALETQYF
-,-,TRBJ1-1,TRBV13,TGTGCCAGCAGCCTCCGGACGGTGAACACTGAAGCTTTCTTT,CASSLRTVNTEAFF
-,TRBD2,TRBJ2-3,TRBV4-1,TGCGCCAGCAGCCCCCTCTCTAGCGGGGGGCCGCGTTCCGATACGCAGTATTTT,CASSPLSSGGPRSDTQYF
-,-,TRBJ2-5,TRBV7-6,TGTGCCAGCAGCTTAGGGAGGGGAGAGACCCAGTACTTC,CASSLGRGETQYF
-,-,TRBJ1-1,TRBV25-1,TGTGCCAGCAGGGGACAAGCGGGCACTGAAGCTTTCTTT,CASRGQAGTEAFF
-,TRBD2,TRBJ2-3,TRBV6-1,TGTGCCAGCAGGGGAAGGGCGAGCGGGAGTGATACGCAGTATTTT,CASRGRASGSDTQYF
-,-,TRBJ2-7,TRBV27,TGTGCCAGCAGTTTTCGGGACAAAGCACCTCACGAGCAGTACTTC,CASSFRDKAPHEQYF
-,-,TRBJ1-1,TRBV18,TGTGCCAGCTCACCATCTCTTATAGAACTGACGAACACTGAAGCTTTCTTT,CASSPSLIELTNTEAFF
once,TRBD2,TRBJ2-7,TRBV29-1,TGCAGCGTTGAAGCCGGGAGGGACGAGCAGTACTTC,CSVEAGRDEQYF
-,TRBD2,TRBJ2-1,TRBV9,TGTGCCAGCAGCGTAACTAGCGGGGGCTACAATGAGCAGTTCTTC,CASSVTSGGYNEQFF
-,-,TRBJ1-5,TRBV30,TGTGCCTGGAGTGTGCTGGGCCAGCTCAATCAGCCCCAGCATTTT,CAWSVLGQLNQPQHF
once,TRBD2,TRBJ2-1,TRBV6-6,TGTGCCAGCAGCCCAGTAACTAGCGGGACGAGCAATGAGCAGTTCTTC,CASSPVTSGTSNEQFF
-,-,TRBJ2-3,TRBV7-9,TGTGCCAGCAGCTTATGGCGTAGCTATGGCACAGATACGCAGTATTTT,CASSLWRSYGTDTQYF
once,TRBD1,TRBJ2-2,TRBV28,TGTGCCAGCTCGACAGGGGAGAGGGCCGGGGAGCTGTTTTTT,CASSTGERAGELFF
-,TRBD2,TRBJ2-2,TRBV11-3,TGTGCCAGCAGCCTTAGACTAGCGGAGACCGGGGAGCTGTTTTTT,CASSLRLAETGELFF
-,TRBD1,TRBJ2-7,TRBV10-3,TGTGCCACGGGGGACAGGGCAAACTACGAGCAGTACTTC,CATGDRANYEQYF
-,TRBD1,TRBJ2-7,TRBV7-2,TGTGCCAGCAGCACGGGCAGGGGGAGCTCCTACGAGCAGTACTTC,CASSTGRGSSYEQYF
-,-,TRBJ1-1,TRBV6-1,TGTGCCAGCAGTGAGACGGGGCGCAGGGACACTGAAGCTTTCTTT,CASSETGRRDTEAFF
-,-,TRBJ2-2,TRBV6-5,TGTGCCAGCAGGCAGAACACCGGGGAGCTGTTTTTT,CASRQNTGELFF
-,-,TRBJ1-6,TRBV6-1,TGTGCCAGCAGTCCAGGGGAGCATAATTCACCCCTCCACTTT,CASSPGEHNSPLHF
once,-,TRBJ1-3,TRBV9,TGTGCCAGCAGCCATGGCACTGGCTCTGGAAACACCATATATTTT,CASSHGTGSGNTIYF
once,TRBD1,TRBJ1-2,TRBV12-5,TGTGCTAGTGGTTTGGGCCGAGGGGGGACAGCTGGCTACACCTTC,CASGLGRGGTAGYTF
-,-,TRBJ2-1,TRBV5-6,TGTGCCAGCAAGCTACCCGGGAGTTCCTACAATGAGCAGTTCTTC,CASKLPGSSYNEQFF
-,-,TRBJ2-1,TRBV5-1,TGCGCCAGCAGCCCGGACGCGACAGGTCTCTCCTACAATGAGCAGTTCTTC,CASSPDATGLSYNEQFF
-,-,TRBJ2-2,TRBV27,TGTGCCAGCAGTTTACGTAGAGACACCGGGGAGCTGTTTTTT,CASSLRRDTGELFF
-,-,TRBJ2-1,TRBV7-3,TGTGCCAGCAGCCGAGACGCCAGCGCGAGTGGGAATGAGCAGTTCTTC,CASSRDASASGNEQFF
-,-,TRBJ1-4,TRBV5-4,TGTGCCAGCAGCTTGGAGCATAATGAAAAACTGTTTTTT,CASSLEHNEKLFF
-,TRBD1,TRBJ2-7,TRBV11-2,TGTGCCAGCAGCTTAGATGGGACAGGGGTCCACGAGCAGTACTTC,CASSLDGTGVHEQYF
-,TRBD1,TRBJ1-1,TRBV28,TGTGCCAGCAGTTCCCCAGGGGGGAGTCAAACGGACACTGAAGCTTTCTTT,CASSSPGGSQTDTEAFF
-,-,TRBJ1-3,TRBV6-1,TGTGCCAGCAGTGAAAGTCTGGGTGGAAACACCATATATTTT,CASSESLGGNTIYF
few,-,TRBJ2-5,TRBV2,TGTGCCAGCAGTGTTGGGGAGACCCAGTACTTC,CASSVGETQYF
-,-,TRBJ2-1,TRBV30,TGTGCCTGGAGTGTACCCCTCAGGGAGTATGTGCAGTTCTTC,CAWSVPLREYVQFF
-,-,TRBJ1-1,TRBV28,TGTGCCAGCAGCGTCGGGACGCAGAGAATCGCTGAAGCTTTCTTT,CASSVGTQRIAEAFF
once,-,TRBJ1-2,TRBV11-2,TGTGCCAGCAGCTTAGATACAGCCTTCTATGGCTACACCTTC,CASSLDTAFYGYTF
-,-,TRBJ2-3,TRBV30,TGTGCCTGGAGTGTAACGGGGAAAAGCACAGATACGCAGTATTTT,CAWSVTGKSTDTQYF
-,-,TRBJ2-5,TRBV11-2,TGTGCCAGCAGCTTAGGTGAAGGGGAGACCCAGTACTTC,CASSLGEGETQYF